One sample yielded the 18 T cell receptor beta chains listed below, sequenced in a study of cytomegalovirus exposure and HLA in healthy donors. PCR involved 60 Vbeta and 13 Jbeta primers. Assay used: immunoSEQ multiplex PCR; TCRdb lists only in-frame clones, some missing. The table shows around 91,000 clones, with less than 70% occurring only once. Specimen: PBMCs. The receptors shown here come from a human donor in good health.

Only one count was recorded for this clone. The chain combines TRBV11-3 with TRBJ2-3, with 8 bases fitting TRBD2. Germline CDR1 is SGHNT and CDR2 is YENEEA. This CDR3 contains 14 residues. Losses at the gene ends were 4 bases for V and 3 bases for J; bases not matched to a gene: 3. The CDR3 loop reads CASSSSGGTDTQYF. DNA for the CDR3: TGTGCCAGCAGCTCCTCGGGGGGGACAGATACGCAGTATTTT.

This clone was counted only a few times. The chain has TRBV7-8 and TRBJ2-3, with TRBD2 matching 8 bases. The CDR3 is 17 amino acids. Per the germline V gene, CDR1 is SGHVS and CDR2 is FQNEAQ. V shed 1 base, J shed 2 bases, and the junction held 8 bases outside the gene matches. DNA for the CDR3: TGTGCCAGCAGCTTAGAAGGTCTAGCGGGCTACACAGATACGCAGTATTTT. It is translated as CASSLEGLAGYTDTQYF.

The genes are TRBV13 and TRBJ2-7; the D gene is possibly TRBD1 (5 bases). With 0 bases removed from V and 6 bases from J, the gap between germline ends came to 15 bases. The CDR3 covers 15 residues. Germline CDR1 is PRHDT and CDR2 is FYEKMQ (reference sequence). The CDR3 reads CASSLGRNDRAEQYF. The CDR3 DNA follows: TGTGCCAGCAGCTTAGGGAGAAATGACAGAGCCGAGCAGTACTTC.

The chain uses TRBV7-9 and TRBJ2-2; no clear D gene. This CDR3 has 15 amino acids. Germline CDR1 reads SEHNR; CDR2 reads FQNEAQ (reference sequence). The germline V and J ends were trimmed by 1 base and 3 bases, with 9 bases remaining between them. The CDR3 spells CASSLGSADTGELFF. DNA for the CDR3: TGTGCCAGCAGCTTAGGGAGTGCTGACACCGGGGAGCTGTTTTTT.

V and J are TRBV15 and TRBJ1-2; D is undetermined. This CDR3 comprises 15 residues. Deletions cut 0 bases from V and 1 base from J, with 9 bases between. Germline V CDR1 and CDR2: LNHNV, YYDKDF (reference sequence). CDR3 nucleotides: TGTGCCACCAGCAGAGAACCCGGGGATAACTATGGCTACACCTTC. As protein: CATSREPGDNYGYTF. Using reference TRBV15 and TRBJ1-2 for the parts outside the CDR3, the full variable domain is DAMVIQNPRYQVTQFGKPVTLSCSQTLNHNVMYWYQQKSSQAPKLLFHYYDKDFNNEADTPDNFQSRRPNTSFCFLDIRSPGLGDTAMYLCATSREPGDNYGYTFGSGTRLTVV.

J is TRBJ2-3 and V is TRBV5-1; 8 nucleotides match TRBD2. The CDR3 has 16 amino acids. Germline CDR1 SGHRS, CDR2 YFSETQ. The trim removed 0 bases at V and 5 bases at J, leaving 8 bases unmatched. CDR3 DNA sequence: TGCGCCAGCAGCTTGGGAACGGGGGGGCCGGTAGATACGCAGTATTTT. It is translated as CASSLGTGGPVDTQYF.

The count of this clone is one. The CDR3 DNA is TGTGCCAGCAGAGGCAGGGGGACCGGGGAGCTGTTTTTT. This translates into CASRGRGTGELFF. This chain links TRBV7-3 with TRBJ2-2; 7 bases fit TRBD1. The trim removed 6 bases at V and 5 bases at J, leaving 3 bases unmatched. The CDR3 extends over 13 amino acids. CDR1 SGHTA and CDR2 FQGTGA come from the germline V gene.

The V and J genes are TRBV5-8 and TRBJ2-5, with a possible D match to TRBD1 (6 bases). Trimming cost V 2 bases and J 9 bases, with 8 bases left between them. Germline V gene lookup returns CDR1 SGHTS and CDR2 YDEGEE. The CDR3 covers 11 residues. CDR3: CASSLTGPQYF. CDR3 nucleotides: TGTGCCAGCAGCTTAACAGGGCCCCAGTACTTC.

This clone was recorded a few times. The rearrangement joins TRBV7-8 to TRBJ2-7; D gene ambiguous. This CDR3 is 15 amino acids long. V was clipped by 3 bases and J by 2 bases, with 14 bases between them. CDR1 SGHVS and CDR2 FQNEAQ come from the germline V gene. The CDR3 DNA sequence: TGTGCCAGCAGCTTTGGCAGGAAAGCCCCCTACGAGCAGTACTTC. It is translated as CASSFGRKAPYEQYF.

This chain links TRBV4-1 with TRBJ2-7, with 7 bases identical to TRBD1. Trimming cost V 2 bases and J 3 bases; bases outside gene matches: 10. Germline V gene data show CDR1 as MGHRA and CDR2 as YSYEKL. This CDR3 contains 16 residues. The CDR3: CASSQMLGDSNYEQYF. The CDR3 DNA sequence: TGCGCCAGCAGCCAAATGCTTGGGGACAGTAACTACGAGCAGTACTTC.

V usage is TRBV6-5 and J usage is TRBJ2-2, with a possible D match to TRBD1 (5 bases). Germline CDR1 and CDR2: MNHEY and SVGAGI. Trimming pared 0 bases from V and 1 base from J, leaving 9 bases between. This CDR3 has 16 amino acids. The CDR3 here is CASSYSAGMNTGELFF. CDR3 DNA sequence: TGTGCCAGCAGTTACTCGGCAGGGATGAACACCGGGGAGCTGTTTTTT.

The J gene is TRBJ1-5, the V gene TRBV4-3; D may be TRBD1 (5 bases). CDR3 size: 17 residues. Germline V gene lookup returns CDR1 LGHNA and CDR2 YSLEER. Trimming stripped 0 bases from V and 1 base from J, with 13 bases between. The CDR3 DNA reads TGCGCCAGCAGCCAAGATAGAACAGGACCGAGCAATCAGCCCCAGCATTTT. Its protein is CASSQDRTGPSNQPQHF.

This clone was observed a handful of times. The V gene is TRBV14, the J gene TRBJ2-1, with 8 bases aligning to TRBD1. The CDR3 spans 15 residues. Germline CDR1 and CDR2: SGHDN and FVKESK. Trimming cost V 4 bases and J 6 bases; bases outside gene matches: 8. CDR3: CASSPQGALSNEQFF. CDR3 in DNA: TGTGCCAGCAGCCCGCAGGGGGCGTTGAGCAATGAGCAGTTCTTC. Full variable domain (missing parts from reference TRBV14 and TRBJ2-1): EAGVTQFPSHSVIEKGQTVTLRCDPISGHDNLYWYRRVMGKEIKFLLHFVKESKQDESGMPNNRFLAERTGGTYSTLKVQPAELEDSGVYFCASSPQGALSNEQFFGPGTRLTVL.

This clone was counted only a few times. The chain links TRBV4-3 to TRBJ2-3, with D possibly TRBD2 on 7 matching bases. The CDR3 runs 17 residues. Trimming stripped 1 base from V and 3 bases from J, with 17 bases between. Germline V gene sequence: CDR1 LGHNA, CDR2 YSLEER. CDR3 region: CASSQGWGGRVTDTQYF. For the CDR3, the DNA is TGCGCCAGCAGCCAAGGGTGGGGGGGCCGAGTAACAGATACGCAGTATTTT.

CDR3 nucleotides: TGTGCCAGCAGCTTAGGGGCAGGGATCTACAATGAGCAGTTCTTC. Protein: CASSLGAGIYNEQFF. The rearrangement uses TRBV7-2 and TRBJ2-1, with a possible D match to TRBD1 (5 bases). The CDR3 totals 15 residues. V lost 1 base to trimming and J lost 3 bases, with 10 bases between them. CDR1 SGHTA and CDR2 FQGNSA come from the germline V gene.

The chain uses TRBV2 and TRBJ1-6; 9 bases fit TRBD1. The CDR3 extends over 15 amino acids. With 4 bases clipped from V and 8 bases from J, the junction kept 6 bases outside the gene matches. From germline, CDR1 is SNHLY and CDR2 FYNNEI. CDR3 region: CASSGRQGVDSPLHF. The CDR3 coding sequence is TGTGCCAGCAGTGGACGACAGGGGGTTGATTCACCCCTCCACTTT.

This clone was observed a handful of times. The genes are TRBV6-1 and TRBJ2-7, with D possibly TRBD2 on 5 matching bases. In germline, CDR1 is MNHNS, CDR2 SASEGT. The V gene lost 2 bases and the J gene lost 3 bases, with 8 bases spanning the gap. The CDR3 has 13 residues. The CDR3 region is CASSEREFYEQYF. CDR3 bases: TGTGCCAGCAGTGAAAGGGAGTTCTACGAGCAGTACTTC.

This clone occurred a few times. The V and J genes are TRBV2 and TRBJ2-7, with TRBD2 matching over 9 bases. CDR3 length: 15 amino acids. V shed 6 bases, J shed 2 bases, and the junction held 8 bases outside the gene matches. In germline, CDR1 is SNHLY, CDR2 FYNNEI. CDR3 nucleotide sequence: TGTGCCAGCAGCGTTAGCGGGGGCCGGGCCTACGAGCAGTACTTC. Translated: CASSVSGGRAYEQYF.